Sequencing of this TCR beta chain was carried out in a study of control samples from healthy donors and cancer patients. Generated by immunoSEQ multiplex PCR, the TCRdb table keeps only in-frame clones and is missing some. In the table there are around 150,000 clones, approximately 88% of which are singletons. The CDR3 covers 15 residues. The germline V gene encodes CDR1 SGHRS and CDR2 YFSETQ. J gave up 4 bases and V 0 bases, and 5 bases lay outside the gene matches. The clonotype originates from a man aged 30-40 years in good health. The material sequenced was blood. The V gene is TRBV5-1, the J gene TRBJ1-1, with 8 bases matching TRBD1. DNA of the CDR3: TGCGCCAGCAGCTTGGGACAGGGGTCGGGCACTGAAGCTTTCTTT. It yields the protein CASSLGQGSGTEAFF.